The 12 T cell receptor beta chains below all came from one sample that was sequenced in a study of T cells expressing NK-cell markers. TCRdb reanalyzed the 5' RACE reads and collapses them to one entry per CDR3 protein, without DNA. In all, the sample yields 500,000 to 700,000 distinct CDR3 sequences. The specimen sequenced was blood T cells: a sorted CD56 or NKG2C T cell subset, CD4+ or CD8+ T cells, or bulk PBMC T cells (not recorded which). These receptors all stem from a man younger than 30 in good health.

J is TRBJ2-7 and V is TRBV5-6; TCRdb gives TRBD1 as the D gene, but with no DNA this cannot be confirmed. Germline V gives CDR1 SGHDT, CDR2 YYEEEE. This CDR3 has 16 residues. This CDR3 is CASSVDRGGMVYEQYF.

J is TRBJ2-4 and V is TRBV2; the TCRdb D gene call, TRBD1, has no DNA to confirm it. Looked up from germline, CDR1 is SNHLY and CDR2 is FYNNEI. The CDR3 loop spans 14 amino acids. CDR3 protein: CASSDGTGRNIQYF.

This chain joins TRBV12-3 or TRBV12-4 and TRBJ2-4; TCRdb selects TRBD2, and the lack of DNA leaves this call unchecked. This CDR3 contains 17 residues. CDR3 residues: CASSSSGTSINRNIQYF.

The chain has TRBV12-3 or TRBV12-4 and TRBJ1-1; the TRBD1 assignment by TCRdb is unverifiable without DNA. This CDR3 contains 15 residues. The CDR3 is CASRTDRGRFTEAFF.

This chain uses TRBV20-1 with TRBJ2-1; the D gene TCRdb calls, TRBD2, cannot be checked with no DNA. Germline V lookup: CDR1 DFQATT, CDR2 SNEGSKA (reference sequence). The CDR3 length is 11 residues. The CDR3 loop reads CSGLAGRGKFF.

The rearrangement links TRBV12-3 or TRBV12-4 to TRBJ2-1; the TCRdb D gene call, TRBD1, has no DNA to confirm it. CDR3 length equals 15 residues. CDR3 loop: CASSTPWTGYNEQFF.

The chain links TRBV28 to TRBJ2-7; the D call of TRBD1 rests on TCRdb alone, since no DNA is present to check it. The germline V gene has CDR1 MDHEN and CDR2 SYDVKM. This CDR3 spans 12 amino acids. CDR3 region: CASSFPRLRKYF.

The chain joins TRBV15 to TRBJ2-1; absent DNA, TCRdb's TRBD1 call cannot be checked. Per germline, CDR1 LNHNV and CDR2 YYDKDF (reference sequence). There are 16 residues in the CDR3. The chain's CDR3 is CATSRGLLPSYNEQFF.

The chain is built from TRBV3-1 and TRBJ1-2. The CDR3 sequence is 13 residues long. Germline assignment: CDR1 LGHDT and CDR2 YNNKEL (reference sequence). The CDR3 is CASSPQRAYGYTF.

J is TRBJ1-1 and V is TRBV20-1; no DNA is available, so the TRBD1 call from TCRdb remains unchecked. This CDR3 contains 14 residues. Germline loops: CDR1 DFQATT, CDR2 SNEGSKA (reference sequence). CDR3 protein: CSAKPGRWGTEAFF.

The V call is TRBV10-3, the J call TRBJ2-2; checking the TCRdb D call of TRBD1 is not possible without DNA. The CDR3 covers 14 residues. CDR1 ENHRY and CDR2 SYGVKD come from the germline V gene. The CDR3 sequence is CAINPEAGAGELFF.

The genes are TRBV25-1 and TRBJ2-3; TCRdb names TRBD1, which stays unverified in the absence of DNA. Germline values: CDR1 MGHDK, CDR2 SYGVNS. This CDR3 contains 14 residues. CDR3 amino acids: CASRMGQGTDTQYF.